This entry lists 23 T cell receptor beta chains sequenced from one sample in a study of yellow fever vaccine responses in identical twins. TCRdb passed the RT-PCR reads through MiXCR, listing each CDR3 protein once. This sample carries under 3,000 distinct CDR3 sequences, roughly nine tenths of them seen once, and the ten largest clones take 1.9%. This specimen was T cells from blood (PBMCs), unsorted or a sorted subset (not recorded which), taken before or after yellow fever vaccination (not recorded which). These receptors all come from a female donor who received the yellow fever vaccine.

The gene calls are TRBV12-3 or TRBV12-4 and TRBJ1-3; D is unresolved. This CDR3 contains 11 residues. V lost 5 bases and J lost 7, with 6 bases in between. CDR3 sequence: CASSPRNTIYF. In DNA, the CDR3 is TGTGCCAGCAGTCCGAGGAACACCATATATTTT.

There are a few counts of this clonotype. CDR3 sequence reads: CASSPRAGDLSPLHF. The CDR3 DNA reads as TGTGCCAGCTCACCGCGGGCAGGAGACCTTTCACCCCTCCACTTT. This chain joins TRBV18 and TRBJ1-6; D uncertain. This CDR3 contains 15 residues. V lost 3 bases and J lost 9, with 15 bases in between. Per the germline V gene, CDR1 is KGHSH and CDR2 is LQKENI.

This clonotype was picked up a small number of times. The DNA of the CDR3 is TGTGCCAGCAGCTTAGGCGCAAGTAACTATGGCTACACCTTC. Amino acid sequence: CASSLGASNYGYTF. The genes are TRBV11-3 and TRBJ1-2; unclear D gene. Germline CDR1 is SGHNT and CDR2 is YENEEA. V was cut by 1 base and J by 1 base, with 7 bases left in between. This CDR3 is built from 14 residues. The full variable domain, with the rest looked up from reference TRBV11-3 and TRBJ1-2, is EAGVVQSPRYKIIEKKQPVAFWCNPISGHNTLYWYLQNLGQGPELLIRYENEEAVDDSQLPKDRFSAERLKGVDSTLKIQPAELGDSAVYLCASSLGASNYGYTFGSGTRLTVV.

The chain is built from TRBV28 and TRBJ1-2, with 7 bases fitting TRBD1. In germline, CDR1 is MDHEN, CDR2 SYDVKM. V shed 5 bases, J shed 7 bases, and the junction held 10 bases outside the gene matches. This CDR3 has 14 amino acids. For the CDR3, the DNA is TGTGCCAGCAGTAAAGACAGGGCCAGCAGTGGCTACACCTTC. It codes for CASSKDRASSGYTF.

This clonotype appeared a single time. The chain couples TRBV18 to TRBJ2-1; D remains unclear. Germline assignment: CDR1 KGHSH and CDR2 LQKENI. Trimming cost V 2 bases and J 10 bases, with 6 bases left between them. This CDR3 region has 11 residues. Here the CDR3 reads CASSPTEEQFF. The CDR3 region has the DNA TGTGCCAGCTCACCAACAGAAGAGCAGTTCTTC. Combining the CDR3 with reference TRBV18 and TRBJ2-1 gives the whole variable domain NAGVMQNPRHLVRRRGQEARLRCSPMKGHSHVYWYRQLPEEGLKFMVYLQKENIIDESGMPKERFSAEFPKEGPSILRIQQVVRGDSAAYFCASSPTEEQFFGPGTRLTVL.

V is TRBV12-3 or TRBV12-4 and J is TRBJ1-1; D unclear. Deletions cut 2 bases from V and 9 bases from J, with 10 bases between. The CDR3 covers 12 residues. CDR3 coding DNA: TGTGCCAGCAGTTTATCGGTTAATCAAGCTTTCTTT. Amino acids: CASSLSVNQAFF.

The chain couples TRBV5-1 to TRBJ2-3, with 8 bases lining up with TRBD2. Germline values: CDR1 SGHRS, CDR2 YFSETQ. With 5 bases clipped from V and 6 bases from J, the junction kept 11 bases outside the gene matches. The CDR3 has 15 residues. CDR3 protein: CASRPVPGGVDTQYF. The DNA for the CDR3 is TGCGCCAGCAGACCCGTCCCCGGGGGGGTGGATACGCAGTATTTT.

The rearrangement uses TRBV29-1 and TRBJ2-7; the D is unclear. V was shortened by 0 bases and J by 3 bases, with 3 bases between the two germline ends. The CDR3 extends over 11 amino acids. CDR1 and CDR2 (germline): SQVTM, ANQGSEA. The CDR3 loop reads CSVEDRYEQYF. CDR3 nucleotide sequence: TGCAGCGTTGAAGATCGCTACGAGCAGTACTTC.

The chain uses TRBV3-1 and TRBJ2-6; D is undetermined. CDR3 length: 14 residues. Trimming cost V 10 bases and J 0 bases, with 10 bases left between them. Germline lookup yields CDR1 LGHDT and CDR2 YNNKEL (reference sequence). CDR3 amino acids: CATQSLSGANVLTF. CDR3 DNA sequence: TGTGCCACCCAGTCGCTCTCTGGGGCCAACGTCCTGACTTTC.

This clonotype was counted between two and nine times. The chain employs TRBV4-1 and TRBJ1-1; D is possibly TRBD1 (6 bases). The CDR3 consists of 16 residues. Trimming cost V 0 bases and J 5 bases, with 16 bases left between them. The V gene's germline CDR1 is MGHRA and CDR2 YSYEKL. CDR3 loop: CASSQEKVGGRTEAFF. Written as DNA, the CDR3 is TGCGCCAGCAGCCAAGAAAAGGTAGGGGGAAGGACTGAAGCTTTCTTT.

The V gene is TRBV4-3, the J gene TRBJ2-7; 11 bases map to TRBD2. The CDR3 is 16 amino acids. Unmatched junction bases numbered 7, after V lost 2 bases and J lost 4 bases. Per germline, CDR1 LGHNA and CDR2 YSLEER. The CDR3 DNA sequence: TGCGCCAGCAGCCAATATAGCGGGAGGGCCCAATACGAGCAGTACTTC. Translation: CASSQYSGRAQYEQYF.

V usage is TRBV18 and J usage is TRBJ1-1; D is unresolved. The CDR3 runs 13 residues. Trimming removed 1 base from V and 2 bases from J, with 5 bases in between. Germline assignment: CDR1 KGHSH and CDR2 LQKENI. CDR3 residues: CASSPLANTEAFF. As DNA, the CDR3 is TGTGCCAGCTCACCACTTGCCAACACTGAAGCTTTCTTT.

The rearrangement links TRBV19 to TRBJ1-3, with a possible D match to TRBD1 (5 bases). The CDR3 is made up of 16 amino acids. CDR1 LNHDA and CDR2 SQIVND come from the germline V gene (reference sequence). Trimming cost V 4 bases and J 0 bases, with 13 bases left between them. DNA of the CDR3: TGTGCCAGTAGTAGGATGGGGGTAATCTCTGGAAACACCATATATTTT. It translates to CASSRMGVISGNTIYF.

The chain joins TRBV11-2 to TRBJ1-1; D is unclear. The CDR3 has 14 residues. The V and J ends lost 4 bases and 0 bases respectively, with 9 bases between them. The germline V gene encodes CDR1 SGHAT and CDR2 FQNNGV. This chain's CDR3 is CASSWRELNTEAFF. The CDR3 DNA follows: TGTGCCAGCAGCTGGCGGGAGTTGAACACTGAAGCTTTCTTT.

The V call is TRBV7-9, the J call TRBJ2-3; tentative D call: TRBD1 (5 bases). The germline V gene encodes CDR1 SEHNR and CDR2 FQNEAQ (reference sequence). Trimming took 4 bases from V and 4 from J, leaving 12 bases between them. This CDR3 region has 14 residues. The CDR3 region has the DNA TGTGCCAGCAGCTCGAAGGGGCGAGCAGATACGCAGTATTTT. Its protein product is CASSSKGRADTQYF.

The rearrangement links TRBV15 to TRBJ1-5; perhaps TRBD1 as D (5 bases). With 4 bases removed from V and 2 bases from J, the gap between germline ends came to 9 bases. CDR3 size: 14 residues. Germline assignment: CDR1 LNHNV and CDR2 YYDKDF (reference sequence). The DNA for the CDR3 is TGTGCCACCAGCACCCCGGGGGGCAATCAGCCCCAGCATTTT. Protein product: CATSTPGGNQPQHF.

In its sample, this clonotype was seen once. J is TRBJ1-6 and V is TRBV20-1; 7 nucleotides line up with TRBD1. Germline V gene sequence: CDR1 DFQATT, CDR2 SNEGSKA (reference sequence). This CDR3 region has 17 residues. Trimming cost V 1 base and J 12 bases; bases outside gene matches: 18. CDR3 bases: TGCAGTGCTAGAGCCGAAGCAAGGACAGGTGGGGAGGAACCCCTCCACTTT. Its translation: CSARAEARTGGEEPLHF.

The sample holds one count of this clonotype. The genes are TRBV2 and TRBJ2-7; D could derive from TRBD1 or TRBD2 (5 bases each). Germline CDR1 is SNHLY and CDR2 is FYNNEI. This CDR3 contains 12 residues. Trimming removed 6 bases at V and 4 bases at J, with 10 bases between. Here the CDR3 reads CASRGRGYEQYF. The CDR3 DNA follows: TGTGCCAGCAGGGGGCGAGGGTACGAGCAGTACTTC.

This chain uses TRBV10-3 with TRBJ2-3; the D is unclear. Trimming removed 6 bases at V and 4 bases at J, with 11 bases between. Germline values: CDR1 ENHRY, CDR2 SYGVKD. This CDR3 has 13 amino acids. The CDR3 DNA follows: TGTGCCATCAGCCACGGAAGTTCAGATACGCAGTATTTT. It yields the protein CAISHGSSDTQYF.

This rearrangement joins TRBV29-1 to TRBJ2-1; D possibly corresponds to TRBD1 (7 bases). CDR3 length equals 17 residues. The germline V gene encodes CDR1 SQVTM and CDR2 ANQGSEA. The V end lost 2 bases, the J end lost 3 bases, and 20 bases lay between the germline ends. CDR3: CSVETPRGVLGYNEQFF. CDR3 DNA sequence: TGCAGCGTTGAAACGCCCAGGGGGGTATTAGGCTACAATGAGCAGTTCTTC.

The chain combines TRBV19 with TRBJ1-6, with D possibly TRBD1 on 5 matching bases. The germline gives CDR1 LNHDA, CDR2 SQIVND (reference sequence). This CDR3 is 12 amino acids long. Between the trimmed V and J ends, which lost 6 bases and 7 bases, there was a span of 7 bases. In DNA form, the CDR3 reads TGTGCCAGTAGCGACAGAAATTCACCCCTCCACTTT. Encoded protein: CASSDRNSPLHF. Together with reference TRBV19 and TRBJ1-6, the CDR3 gives the full variable domain: DGGITQSPKYLFRKEGQNVTLSCEQNLNHDAMYWYRQDPGQGLRLIYYSQIVNDFQKGDIAEGYSVSREKKESFPLTVTSAQKNPTAFYLCASSDRNSPLHFGNGTRLTVT.

The V and J genes are TRBV29-1 and TRBJ2-1, with D perhaps TRBD2 (7 bases). This CDR3 region has 13 residues. Germline-derived CDR1 and CDR2 are SQVTM and ANQGSEA. CDR3: CSALRGPYNEQFF. CDR3 DNA sequence: TGCAGTGCCCTGCGGGGGCCCTACAATGAGCAGTTCTTC.

The genes are TRBV11-1 and TRBJ2-1; 7 bases align to TRBD1. V shed 6 bases, J shed 7 bases, and the junction held 15 bases outside the gene matches. CDR1 is SGHAT and CDR2 is FQDESV in the germline V gene (reference sequence). This CDR3 region has 16 residues. DNA for the CDR3: TGTGCCAGCAGGCTCGTTTTCGGACAGGAGGATAATGAGCAGTTCTTC. Translated: CASRLVFGQEDNEQFF.